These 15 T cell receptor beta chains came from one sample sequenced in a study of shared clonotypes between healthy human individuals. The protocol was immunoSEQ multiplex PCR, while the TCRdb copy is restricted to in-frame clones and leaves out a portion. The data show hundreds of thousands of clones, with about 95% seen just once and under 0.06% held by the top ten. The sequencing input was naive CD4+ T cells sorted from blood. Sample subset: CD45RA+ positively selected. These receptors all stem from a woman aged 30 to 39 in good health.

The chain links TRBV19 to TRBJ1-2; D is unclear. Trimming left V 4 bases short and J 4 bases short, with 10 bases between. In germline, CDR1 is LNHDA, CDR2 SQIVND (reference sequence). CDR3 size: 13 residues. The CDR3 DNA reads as TGTGCCAGTAGTAAGGGCAGCCTCTATGGCTACACCTTC. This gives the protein CASSKGSLYGYTF.

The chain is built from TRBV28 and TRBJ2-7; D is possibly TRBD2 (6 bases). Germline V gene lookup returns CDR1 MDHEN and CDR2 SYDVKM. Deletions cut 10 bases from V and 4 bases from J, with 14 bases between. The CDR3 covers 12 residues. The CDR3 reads CATGGDSYEQYF. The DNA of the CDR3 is TGTGCCACCGGGGGAGATTCTTACGAGCAGTACTTC.

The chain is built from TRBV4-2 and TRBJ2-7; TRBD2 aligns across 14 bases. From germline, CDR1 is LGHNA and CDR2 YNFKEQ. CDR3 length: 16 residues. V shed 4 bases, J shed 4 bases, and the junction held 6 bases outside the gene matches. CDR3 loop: CASSLGLAGEAYEQYF. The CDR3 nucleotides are TGTGCCAGCAGCCTGGGACTAGCGGGAGAGGCTTACGAGCAGTACTTC.

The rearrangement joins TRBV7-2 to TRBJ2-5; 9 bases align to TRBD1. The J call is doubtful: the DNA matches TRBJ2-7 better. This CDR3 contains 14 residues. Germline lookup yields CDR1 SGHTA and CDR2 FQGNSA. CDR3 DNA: TGTGCCAGCAGCAAGGACAGGGGTTCCTACGAGCAGTACTTC. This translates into CASSKDRGSYEQYF.

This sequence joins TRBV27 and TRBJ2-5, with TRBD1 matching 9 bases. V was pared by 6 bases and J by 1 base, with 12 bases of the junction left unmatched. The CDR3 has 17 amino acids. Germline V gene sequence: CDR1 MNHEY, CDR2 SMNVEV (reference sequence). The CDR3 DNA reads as TGTGCCAGCAGACACACGGAAGGACAGGGGCCCCAAGAGACCCAGTACTTC. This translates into CASRHTEGQGPQETQYF.

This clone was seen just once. CDR3 sequence (DNA): TGTGCCAGCAGCTACGACAGGGTCTCTACAGATACGCAGTATTTT. It codes for CASSYDRVSTDTQYF. This chain connects TRBV6-5 to TRBJ2-3, with 7 bases identical to TRBD1. Germline V CDR1 and CDR2: MNHEY, SVGAGI. This CDR3 spans 15 amino acids. The V segment lost 6 bases and the J segment 3 bases; nucleotides outside the gene matches: 9.

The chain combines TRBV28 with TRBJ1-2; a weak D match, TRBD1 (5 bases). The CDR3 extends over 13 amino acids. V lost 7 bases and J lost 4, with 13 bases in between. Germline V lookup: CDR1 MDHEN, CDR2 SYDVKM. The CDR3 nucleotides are TGTGCCAGCACGGCCCGGGGCGGCTATGGCTACACCTTC. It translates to CASTARGGYGYTF.

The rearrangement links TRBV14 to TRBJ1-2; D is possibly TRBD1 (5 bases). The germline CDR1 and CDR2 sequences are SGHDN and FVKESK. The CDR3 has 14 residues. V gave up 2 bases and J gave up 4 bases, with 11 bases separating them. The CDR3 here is CASSQIGVSYGYTF. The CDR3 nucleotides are TGTGCCAGCAGCCAAATAGGGGTTAGCTATGGCTACACCTTC.

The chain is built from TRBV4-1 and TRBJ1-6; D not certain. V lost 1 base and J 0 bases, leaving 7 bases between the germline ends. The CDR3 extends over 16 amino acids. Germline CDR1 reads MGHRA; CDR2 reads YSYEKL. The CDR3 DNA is TGCGCCAGCAGCCAAGGCTGGAGCTCCTATAATTCACCCCTCCACTTT. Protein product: CASSQGWSSYNSPLHF.

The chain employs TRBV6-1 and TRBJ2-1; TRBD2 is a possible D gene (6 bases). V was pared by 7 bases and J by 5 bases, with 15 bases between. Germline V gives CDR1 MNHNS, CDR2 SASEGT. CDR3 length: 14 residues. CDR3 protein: CASIKNGGHNEQFF. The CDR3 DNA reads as TGTGCCAGCATTAAAAACGGGGGACACAATGAGCAGTTCTTC.

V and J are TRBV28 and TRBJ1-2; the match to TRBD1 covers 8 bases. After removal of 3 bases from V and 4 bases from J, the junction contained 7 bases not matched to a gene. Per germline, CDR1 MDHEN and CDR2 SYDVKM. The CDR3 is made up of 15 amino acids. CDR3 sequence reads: CASSLGRGRGYGYTF. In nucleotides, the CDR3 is TGTGCCAGCAGTTTGGGCAGGGGGCGGGGCTATGGCTACACCTTC.

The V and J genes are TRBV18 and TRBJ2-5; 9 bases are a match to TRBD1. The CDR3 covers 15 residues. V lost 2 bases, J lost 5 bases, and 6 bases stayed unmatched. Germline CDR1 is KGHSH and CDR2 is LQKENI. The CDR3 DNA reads TGTGCCAGCTCACCAACAGGGGGCGCGAGGGAGACCCAGTACTTC. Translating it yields CASSPTGGARETQYF.

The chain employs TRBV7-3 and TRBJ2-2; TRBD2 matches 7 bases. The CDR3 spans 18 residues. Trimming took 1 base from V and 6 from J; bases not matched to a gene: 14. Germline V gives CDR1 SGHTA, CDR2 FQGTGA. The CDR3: CASSLSPPGGLWSGELFF. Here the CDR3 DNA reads TGTGCCAGCAGCTTAAGTCCCCCGGGAGGACTCTGGTCCGGGGAGCTGTTTTTT.

This CDR3 reads CASSLAQRGRDQPQHF. CDR3 sequence (DNA): TGTGCCAGCAGCTTGGCCCAACGGGGGCGAGATCAGCCCCAGCATTTT. This chain links TRBV5-5 with TRBJ1-5; weak D call: TRBD1 (6 bases). The CDR3 totals 16 residues. The V end lost 0 bases, the J end lost 5 bases, and 15 bases lay between the germline ends. Germline CDR1 is SGHKS and CDR2 is YYEKEE (reference sequence). Full variable domain (outside the CDR3, taken from reference TRBV5-5 and TRBJ1-5): DAGVTQSPTHLIKTRGQQVTLRCSPISGHKSVSWYQQVLGQGPQFIFQYYEKEERGRGNFPDRFSARQFPNYSSELNVNALLLGDSALYLCASSLAQRGRDQPQHFGDGTRLSIL.

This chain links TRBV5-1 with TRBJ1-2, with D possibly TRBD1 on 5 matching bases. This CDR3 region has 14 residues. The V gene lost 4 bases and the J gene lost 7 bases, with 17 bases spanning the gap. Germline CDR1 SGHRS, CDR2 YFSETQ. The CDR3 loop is CASSDGPGASGYTF. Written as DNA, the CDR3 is TGCGCCAGCAGCGACGGACCCGGGGCGAGTGGCTACACCTTC.